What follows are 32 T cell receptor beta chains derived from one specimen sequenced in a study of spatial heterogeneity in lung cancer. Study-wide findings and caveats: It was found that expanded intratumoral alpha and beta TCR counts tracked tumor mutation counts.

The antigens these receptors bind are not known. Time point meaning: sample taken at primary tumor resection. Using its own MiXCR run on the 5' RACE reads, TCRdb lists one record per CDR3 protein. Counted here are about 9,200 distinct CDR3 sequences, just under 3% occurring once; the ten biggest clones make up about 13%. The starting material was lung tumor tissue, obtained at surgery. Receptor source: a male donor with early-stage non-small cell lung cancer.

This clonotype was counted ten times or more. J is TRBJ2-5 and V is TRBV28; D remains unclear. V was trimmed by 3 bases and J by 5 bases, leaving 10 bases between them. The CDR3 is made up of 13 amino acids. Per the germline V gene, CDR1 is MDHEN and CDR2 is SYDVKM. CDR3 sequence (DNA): TGTGCCAGCAGTTTGTCCTCCCCGGAGACCCAGTACTTC. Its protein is CASSLSSPETQYF.

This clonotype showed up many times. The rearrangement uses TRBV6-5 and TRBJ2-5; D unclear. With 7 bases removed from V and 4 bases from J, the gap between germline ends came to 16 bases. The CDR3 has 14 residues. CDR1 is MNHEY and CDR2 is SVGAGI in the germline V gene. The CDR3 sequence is CASTSDLNRETQYF. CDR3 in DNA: TGTGCCAGCACCTCGGACCTAAACCGAGAGACCCAGTACTTC.

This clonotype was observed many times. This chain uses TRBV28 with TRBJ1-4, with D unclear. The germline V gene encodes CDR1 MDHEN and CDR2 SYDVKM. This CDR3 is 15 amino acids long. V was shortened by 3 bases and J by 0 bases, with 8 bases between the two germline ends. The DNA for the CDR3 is TGTGCCAGCAGTTTGGACGGAGCAACTAATGAAAAACTGTTTTTT. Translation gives CASSLDGATNEKLFF.

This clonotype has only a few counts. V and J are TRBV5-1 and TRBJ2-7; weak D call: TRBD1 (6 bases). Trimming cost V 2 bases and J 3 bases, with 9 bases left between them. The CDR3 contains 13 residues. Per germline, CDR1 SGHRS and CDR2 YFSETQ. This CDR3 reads CASSLRGSYEQYF. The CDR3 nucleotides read TGCGCCAGCAGCTTAAGGGGGAGCTACGAGCAGTACTTC. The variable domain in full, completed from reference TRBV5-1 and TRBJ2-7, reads KAGVTQTPRYLIKTRGQQVTLSCSPISGHRSVSWYQQTPGQGLQFLFEYFSETQRNKGNFPGRFSGRQFSNSRSEMNVSTLELGDSALYLCASSLRGSYEQYFGPGTRLTVT.

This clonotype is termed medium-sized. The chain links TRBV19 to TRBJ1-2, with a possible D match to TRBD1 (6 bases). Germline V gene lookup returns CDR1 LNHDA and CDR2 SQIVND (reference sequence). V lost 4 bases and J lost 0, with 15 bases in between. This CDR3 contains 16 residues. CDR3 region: CASSTLTGTTNYGYTF. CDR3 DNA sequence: TGTGCCAGTAGTACCTTAACAGGGACCACTAACTATGGCTACACCTTC.

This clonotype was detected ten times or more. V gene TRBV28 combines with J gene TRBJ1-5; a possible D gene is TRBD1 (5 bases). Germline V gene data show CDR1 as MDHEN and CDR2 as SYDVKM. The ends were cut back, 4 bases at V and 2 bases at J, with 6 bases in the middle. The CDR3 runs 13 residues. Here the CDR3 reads CASSWTRNQPQHF. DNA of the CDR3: TGTGCCAGCAGTTGGACACGCAATCAGCCCCAGCATTTT.

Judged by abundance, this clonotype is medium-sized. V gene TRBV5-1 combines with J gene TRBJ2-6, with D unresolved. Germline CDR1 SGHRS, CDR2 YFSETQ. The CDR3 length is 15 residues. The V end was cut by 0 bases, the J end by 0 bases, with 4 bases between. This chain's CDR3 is CASSLGNSGANVLTF. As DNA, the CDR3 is TGCGCCAGCAGCTTGGGAAACTCTGGGGCCAACGTCCTGACTTTC. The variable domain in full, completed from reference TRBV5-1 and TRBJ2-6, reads KAGVTQTPRYLIKTRGQQVTLSCSPISGHRSVSWYQQTPGQGLQFLFEYFSETQRNKGNFPGRFSGRQFSNSRSEMNVSTLELGDSALYLCASSLGNSGANVLTFGAGSRLTVL.

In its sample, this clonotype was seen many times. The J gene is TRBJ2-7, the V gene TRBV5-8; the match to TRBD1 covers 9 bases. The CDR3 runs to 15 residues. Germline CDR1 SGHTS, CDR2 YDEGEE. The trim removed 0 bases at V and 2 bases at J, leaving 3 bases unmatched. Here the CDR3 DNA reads TGTGCCAGCAGCTTGGCCGGGACAGGGACCTACGAGCAGTACTTC. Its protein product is CASSLAGTGTYEQYF.

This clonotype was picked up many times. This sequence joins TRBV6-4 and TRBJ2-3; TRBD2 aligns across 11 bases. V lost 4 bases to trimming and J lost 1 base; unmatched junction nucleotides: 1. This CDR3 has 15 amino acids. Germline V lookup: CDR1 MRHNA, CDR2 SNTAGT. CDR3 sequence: CASSVTSGGTDTQYF. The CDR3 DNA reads TGTGCCAGCAGTGTGACTAGCGGGGGCACAGATACGCAGTATTTT.

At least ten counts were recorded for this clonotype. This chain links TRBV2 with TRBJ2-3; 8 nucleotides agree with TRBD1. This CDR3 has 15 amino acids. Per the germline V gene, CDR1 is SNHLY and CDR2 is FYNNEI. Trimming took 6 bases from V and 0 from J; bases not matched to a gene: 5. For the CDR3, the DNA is TGTGCCAGCAGACGCGGGACAGGCAGCACAGATACGCAGTATTTT. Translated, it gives CASRRGTGSTDTQYF.

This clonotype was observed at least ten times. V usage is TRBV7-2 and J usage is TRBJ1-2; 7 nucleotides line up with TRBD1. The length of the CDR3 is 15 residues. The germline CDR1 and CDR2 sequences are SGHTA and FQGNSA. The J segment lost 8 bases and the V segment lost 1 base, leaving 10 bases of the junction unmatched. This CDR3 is CASSLDAPGGRGYTF. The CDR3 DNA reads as TGTGCCAGCAGCTTAGATGCCCCAGGGGGAAGGGGCTACACCTTC.

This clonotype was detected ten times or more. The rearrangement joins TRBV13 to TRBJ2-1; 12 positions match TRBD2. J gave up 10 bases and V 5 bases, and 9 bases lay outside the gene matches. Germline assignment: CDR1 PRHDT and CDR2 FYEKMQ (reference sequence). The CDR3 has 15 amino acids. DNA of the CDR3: TGTGCCAGCAGCCATCGGACTAGCGGGGTAGGCGAGCAGTTCTTC. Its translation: CASSHRTSGVGEQFF.

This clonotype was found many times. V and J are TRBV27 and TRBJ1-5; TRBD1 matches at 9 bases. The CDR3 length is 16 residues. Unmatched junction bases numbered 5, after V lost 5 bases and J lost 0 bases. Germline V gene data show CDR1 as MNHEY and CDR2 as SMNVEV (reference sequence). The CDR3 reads CASSPRTGASNQPQHF. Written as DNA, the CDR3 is TGTGCCAGCAGTCCAAGGACAGGGGCTAGCAATCAGCCCCAGCATTTT.

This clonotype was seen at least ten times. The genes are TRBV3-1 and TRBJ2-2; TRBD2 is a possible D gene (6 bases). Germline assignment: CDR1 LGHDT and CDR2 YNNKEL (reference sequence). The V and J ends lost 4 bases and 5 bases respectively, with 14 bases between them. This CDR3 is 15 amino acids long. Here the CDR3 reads CASSPYGGVTGELFF. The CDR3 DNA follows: TGTGCCAGCAGCCCGTACGGGGGAGTTACCGGGGAGCTGTTTTTT.

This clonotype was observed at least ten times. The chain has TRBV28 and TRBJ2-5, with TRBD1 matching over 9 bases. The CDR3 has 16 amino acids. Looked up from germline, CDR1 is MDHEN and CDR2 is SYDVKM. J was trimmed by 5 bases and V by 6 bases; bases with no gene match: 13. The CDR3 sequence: CASSTPQGAKKETQYF. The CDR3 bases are TGTGCCAGCAGCACGCCACAGGGGGCGAAAAAGGAGACCCAGTACTTC.

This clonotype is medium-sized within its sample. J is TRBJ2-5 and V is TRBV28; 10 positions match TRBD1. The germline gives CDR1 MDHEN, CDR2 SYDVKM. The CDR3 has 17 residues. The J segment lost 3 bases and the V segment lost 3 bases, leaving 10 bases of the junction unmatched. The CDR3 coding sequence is TGTGCCAGCAGTTTTTCCCATCGACAGGGGGCCAAAGAGACCCAGTACTTC. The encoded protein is CASSFSHRQGAKETQYF. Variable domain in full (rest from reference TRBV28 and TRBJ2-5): DVKVTQSSRYLVKRTGEKVFLECVQDMDHENMFWYRQDPGLGLRLIYFSYDVKMKEKGDIPEGYSVSREKKERFSLILESASTNQTSMYLCASSFSHRQGAKETQYFGPGTRLLVL.

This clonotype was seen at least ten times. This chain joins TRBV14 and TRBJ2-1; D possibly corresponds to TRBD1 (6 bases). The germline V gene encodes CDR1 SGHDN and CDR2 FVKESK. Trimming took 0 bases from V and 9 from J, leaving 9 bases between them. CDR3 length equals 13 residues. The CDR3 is CASSQDPRGEQFF. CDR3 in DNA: TGTGCCAGCAGCCAAGACCCCAGGGGTGAGCAGTTCTTC.

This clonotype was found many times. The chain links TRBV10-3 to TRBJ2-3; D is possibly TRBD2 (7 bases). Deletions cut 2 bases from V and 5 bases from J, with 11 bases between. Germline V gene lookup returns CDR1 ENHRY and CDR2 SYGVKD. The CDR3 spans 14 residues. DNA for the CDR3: TGTGCCATCAGTGAGGAGGGGGGGCTAGATACGCAGTATTTT. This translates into CAISEEGGLDTQYF.

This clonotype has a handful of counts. Here the CDR3 DNA reads TGTGCCAGTAGTCCCCTTTTAGGGACAGCCTATGGCTACACCTTC. It translates to CASSPLLGTAYGYTF. The chain carries TRBV19 and TRBJ1-2; 7 positions agree with TRBD1. The CDR3 is 15 amino acids. V lost 5 bases, J lost 4 bases, and 10 bases stayed unmatched. The V gene's germline CDR1 is LNHDA and CDR2 SQIVND (reference sequence).

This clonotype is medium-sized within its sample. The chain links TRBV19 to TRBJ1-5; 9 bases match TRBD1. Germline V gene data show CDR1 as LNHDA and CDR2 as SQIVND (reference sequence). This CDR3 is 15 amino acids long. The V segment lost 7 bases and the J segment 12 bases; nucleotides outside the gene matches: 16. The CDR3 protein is CASTPGQGKTPVQHF. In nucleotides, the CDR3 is TGTGCCAGTACCCCGGGACAGGGAAAAACCCCGGTCCAGCATTTT.

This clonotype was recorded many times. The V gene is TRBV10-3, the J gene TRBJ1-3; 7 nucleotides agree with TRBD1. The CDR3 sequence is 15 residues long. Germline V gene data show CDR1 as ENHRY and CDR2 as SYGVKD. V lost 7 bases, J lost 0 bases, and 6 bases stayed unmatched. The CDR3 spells CAITPGQYSGNTIYF. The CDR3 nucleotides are TGTGCCATCACCCCGGGACAGTACTCTGGAAACACCATATATTTT.

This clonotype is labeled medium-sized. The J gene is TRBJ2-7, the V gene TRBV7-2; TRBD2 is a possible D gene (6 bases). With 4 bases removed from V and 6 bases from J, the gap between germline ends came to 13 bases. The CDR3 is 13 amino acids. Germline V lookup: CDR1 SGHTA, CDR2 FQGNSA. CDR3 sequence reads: CASSSRELTEQYF. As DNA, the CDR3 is TGTGCCAGCAGCTCCCGGGAGTTGACCGAGCAGTACTTC.

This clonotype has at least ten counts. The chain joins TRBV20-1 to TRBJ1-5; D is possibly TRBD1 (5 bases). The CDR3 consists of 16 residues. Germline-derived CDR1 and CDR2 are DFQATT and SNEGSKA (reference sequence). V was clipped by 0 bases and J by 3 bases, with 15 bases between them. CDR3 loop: CSARDSGRPFNQPQHF. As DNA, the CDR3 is TGCAGTGCTAGAGATTCGGGGCGTCCATTCAATCAGCCCCAGCATTTT.

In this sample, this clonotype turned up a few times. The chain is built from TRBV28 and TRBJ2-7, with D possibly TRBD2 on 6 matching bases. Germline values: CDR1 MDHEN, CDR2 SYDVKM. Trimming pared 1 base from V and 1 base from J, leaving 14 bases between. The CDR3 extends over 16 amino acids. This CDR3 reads CASSLSPRTISYEQYF. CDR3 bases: TGTGCCAGCAGTTTATCCCCGCGGACTATTTCCTACGAGCAGTACTTC.

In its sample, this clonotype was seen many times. The CDR3 DNA sequence: TGTGCCAGCAGCCTAGGGGAATACAATGAGCAGTTCTTC. Residues: CASSLGEYNEQFF. The chain joins TRBV5-5 to TRBJ2-1, with D tentatively TRBD1 (5 bases). This CDR3 is 13 amino acids long. Trimming took 4 bases from V and 4 from J, leaving 9 bases between them. Germline V gene data show CDR1 as SGHKS and CDR2 as YYEKEE (reference sequence).

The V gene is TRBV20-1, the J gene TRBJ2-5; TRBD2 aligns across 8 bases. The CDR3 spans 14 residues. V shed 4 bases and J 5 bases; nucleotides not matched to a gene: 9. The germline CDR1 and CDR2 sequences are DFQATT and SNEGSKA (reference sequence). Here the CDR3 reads CSATTSVIYETQYF. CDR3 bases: TGCAGTGCTACGACTAGCGTAATCTATGAGACCCAGTACTTC.

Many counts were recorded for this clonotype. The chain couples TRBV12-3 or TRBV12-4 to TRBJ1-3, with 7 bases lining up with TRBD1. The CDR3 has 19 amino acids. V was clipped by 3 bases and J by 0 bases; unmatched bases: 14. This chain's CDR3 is CASSFEQGLGGISGNTIYF. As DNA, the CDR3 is TGTGCCAGCAGTTTTGAACAGGGGCTAGGTGGTATCTCTGGAAACACCATATATTTT.

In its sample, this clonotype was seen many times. The CDR3 DNA follows: TGTGCCAGCAGCCCCCTTCTTAATGAGCAGTTCTTC. It encodes CASSPLLNEQFF. V gene TRBV7-8 combines with J gene TRBJ2-1; D gene uncertain. The CDR3 has 12 amino acids. From germline, CDR1 is SGHVS and CDR2 FQNEAQ. Trimming took 5 bases from V and 7 from J, leaving 9 bases between them.

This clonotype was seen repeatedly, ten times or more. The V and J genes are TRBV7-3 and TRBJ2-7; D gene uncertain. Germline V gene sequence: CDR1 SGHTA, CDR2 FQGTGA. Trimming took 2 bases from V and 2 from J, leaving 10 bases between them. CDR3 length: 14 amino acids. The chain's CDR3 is CASSLGPTPYEQYF. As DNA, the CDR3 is TGTGCCAGCAGCTTAGGACCAACACCCTACGAGCAGTACTTC.

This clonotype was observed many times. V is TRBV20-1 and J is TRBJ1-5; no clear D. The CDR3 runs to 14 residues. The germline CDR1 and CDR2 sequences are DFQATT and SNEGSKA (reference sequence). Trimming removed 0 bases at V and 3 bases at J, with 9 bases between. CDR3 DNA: TGCAGTGCTAGAGATATGCAGGCCAATCAGCCCCAGCATTTT. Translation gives CSARDMQANQPQHF.

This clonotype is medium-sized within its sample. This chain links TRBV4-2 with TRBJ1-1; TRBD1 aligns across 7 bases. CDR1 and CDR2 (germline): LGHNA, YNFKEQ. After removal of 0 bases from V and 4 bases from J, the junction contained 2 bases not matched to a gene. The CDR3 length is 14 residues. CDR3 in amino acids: CASSQEPGGTEAFF. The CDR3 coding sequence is TGTGCCAGCAGCCAAGAACCAGGGGGCACTGAAGCTTTCTTT.

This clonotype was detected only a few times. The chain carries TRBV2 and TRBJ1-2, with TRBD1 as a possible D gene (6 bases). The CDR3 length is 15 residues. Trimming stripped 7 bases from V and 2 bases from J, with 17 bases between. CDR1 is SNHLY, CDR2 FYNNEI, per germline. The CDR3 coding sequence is TGTGCCAGCAAAGACCAGGCAGGGGCCAACTATGGCTACACCTTC. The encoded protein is CASKDQAGANYGYTF.